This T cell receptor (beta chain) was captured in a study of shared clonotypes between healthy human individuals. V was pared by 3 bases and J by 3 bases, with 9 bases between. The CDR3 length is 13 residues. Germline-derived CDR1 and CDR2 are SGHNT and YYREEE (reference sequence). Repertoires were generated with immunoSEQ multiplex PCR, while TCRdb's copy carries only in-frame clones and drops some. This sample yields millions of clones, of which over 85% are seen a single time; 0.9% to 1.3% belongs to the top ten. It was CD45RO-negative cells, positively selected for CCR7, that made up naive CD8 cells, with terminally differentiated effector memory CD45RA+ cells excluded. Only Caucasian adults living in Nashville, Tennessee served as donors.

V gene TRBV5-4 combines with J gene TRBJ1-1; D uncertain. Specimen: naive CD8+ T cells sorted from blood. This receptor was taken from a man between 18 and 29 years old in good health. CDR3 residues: CASSSHLDTEAFF. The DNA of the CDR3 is TGTGCCAGCAGCTCCCATTTGGACACTGAAGCTTTCTTT.